Listed below are T cell receptor beta chains from one sample, sequenced in a study of metastatic and nonmetastatic thyroid tumors. TCRdb reprocessed the PCR reads using MiXCR. The repertoire holds 35,000 to 50,000 clones, with approximately 20% as singletons. Sequenced input: blood. These TCRs come from a female donor with papillary thyroid cancer or a benign thyroid nodule (not recorded which). Some clones in this sample may be carry-over from other donors' samples. CDR3s include the opening cysteine and the closing phenylalanine or tryptophan. Fields, in order: V gene, J gene, D gene, clone size, CDR3 protein, CDR3 DNA. The D gene is left open where the match is weak. Clone size appears in some rows only: once, few, many, or a class for an expanded clone.

TRBV5-1	TRBJ2-5	TRBD2	NA	CASSLPSGSGETQYF	TGCGCCAGCAGCTTACCTAGCGGGAGCGGAGAGACCCAGTACTTC
TRBV19	TRBJ2-7	NA	large	CASKSYEQYF	TGTGCCAGTAAATCGTACGAGCAGTACTTC
TRBV6-4	TRBJ2-1	NA	few	CASIANNEVSTEQFF	TGTGCCAGCATTGCCAACAACGAGGTTAGCACTGAGCAGTTCTTC
TRBV6-2/TRBV6-3	TRBJ2-2	NA	few	CASSSLCVTGELFF	TGTGCCAGCAGTAGCCTCTGTGTGACCGGGGAGCTGTTTTTT
TRBV20-1	TRBJ2-5	NA	many	CSARVRGLMFQETQYF	TGCAGTGCTAGAGTGAGGGGACTGATGTTCCAAGAGACCCAGTACTTC
TRBV14	TRBJ2-1	NA	many	CASSQGWGSYNEQFF	TGTGCCAGCAGCCAAGGGTGGGGCTCCTACAATGAGCAGTTCTTC
TRBV28	TRBJ1-2	NA	medium-sized	CASSLSLGRVSNYGYTF	TGTGCCAGCAGTTTATCATTGGGCAGAGTTTCTAACTATGGCTACACCTTC
TRBV28	TRBJ2-7	TRBD1	many	CASSFSGQGAREQYF	TGTGCCAGCAGTTTTTCGGGTCAGGGGGCGCGCGAGCAGTACTTC
TRBV6-1	TRBJ2-7	NA	many	CASSGLKGFYEQYF	TGTGCCAGCAGTGGGCTGAAGGGTTTCTACGAGCAGTACTTC
TRBV11-2	TRBJ2-5	NA	NA	CASSLDPGVLYETQYF	TGTGCCAGCAGCTTAGATCCGGGGGTTCTCTATGAGACCCAGTACTTC
TRBV5-6	TRBJ2-3	NA	many	CASSLGGGTQYF	TGTGCCAGCAGCTTGGGAGGGGGTACGCAGTATTTT
TRBV6-1	TRBJ1-4	TRBD1	many	CASSEWGDRAEKLFF	TGTGCCAGCAGTGAGTGGGGGGACAGGGCTGAAAAACTGTTTTTT
TRBV19	TRBJ2-2	TRBD1	NA	CASSFDAGTVNTGELFF	TGTGCCAGTAGCTTTGACGCCGGGACAGTTAACACCGGGGAGCTGTTTTTT
TRBV20-1	TRBJ1-1	NA	once	CSASPAGTSNTEAFF	TGCAGTGCCAGTCCCGCAGGGACATCGAACACTGAAGCTTTCTTT
TRBV19	TRBJ1-3	TRBD1	NA	CASRRQGLGTGNTIYF	TGTGCCAGTAGACGACAGGGCTTAGGGACTGGAAACACCATATATTTT
TRBV4-1	TRBJ2-7	NA	many	CASSQQGNGIAYEQYF	TGCGCCAGCAGCCAACAGGGTAACGGAATAGCCTACGAGCAGTACTTC
TRBV6-2/TRBV6-3	TRBJ1-1	NA	few	CASRIHQGRGFGTEAFF	TGTGCCAGCAGGATCCATCAGGGGAGAGGGTTCGGCACTGAAGCTTTCTTT
TRBV15	TRBJ1-4	NA	NA	CATSSRVVDEKLFF	TGTGCCACCAGCAGTAGGGTAGTAGACGAAAAACTGTTTTTT
TRBV9	TRBJ2-2	TRBD1	many	CASSVGGQANTGELFF	TGTGCCAGCAGCGTTGGGGGACAGGCGAACACCGGGGAGCTGTTTTTT
TRBV7-9	TRBJ1-1	NA	many	CASSLGETEAFF	TGTGCCAGCAGCTTAGGGGAAACTGAAGCTTTCTTT
TRBV18	TRBJ2-7	TRBD1	many	CASSPPFGQASYEQYF	TGTGCCAGCTCACCACCGTTTGGACAGGCGTCCTACGAGCAGTACTTC
TRBV11-2	TRBJ1-2	TRBD1	NA	CASSLDEGAGGYTF	TGTGCCAGCAGCTTAGACGAGGGGGCAGGTGGCTACACCTTC
TRBV20-1	TRBJ2-7	TRBD1	many	CSAGTGIGEQYF	TGCAGTGCCGGGACAGGGATAGGCGAGCAGTACTTC
TRBV28	TRBJ2-3	NA	few	CASSYRSGVADTQYF	TGTGCCAGCAGTTACAGGTCCGGAGTTGCAGATACGCAGTATTTT
TRBV20-1	TRBJ1-1	TRBD1	many	CSADVSGQGYEAFF	TGCAGTGCGGATGTGTCGGGACAGGGGTATGAAGCTTTCTTT
TRBV11-1	TRBJ1-1	TRBD1	many	CASSFTGDTEAFF	TGTGCCAGCAGCTTTACAGGGGACACTGAAGCTTTCTTT
TRBV4-1	TRBJ2-1	TRBD1	many	CASSQAGGLPYNEQFF	TGCGCCAGCAGCCAGGCAGGGGGCCTCCCCTATAATGAGCAGTTCTTC
TRBV15	TRBJ2-1	NA	many	CATSRGGPTVSHEQFF	TGTGCCACCAGCAGGGGGGGTCCCACGGTTTCCCATGAGCAGTTCTTC
TRBV28	TRBJ2-3	TRBD2	many	CASSLTWTSLYF	TGTGCCAGCAGTTTGACGTGGACTAGTCTGTATTTT
TRBV6-1	TRBJ2-2	TRBD2	few	CASSDGGDTGELFF	TGTGCCAGCAGTGACGGGGGGGACACCGGGGAGCTGTTTTTT
TRBV28	TRBJ1-5	NA	many	CCNQPQHF	TGTTGCAATCAGCCCCAGCATTTT
TRBV7-2	TRBJ2-7	NA	NA	CASSTWAGSSYEQYF	TGTGCCAGTAGCACCTGGGCAGGGAGCTCCTACGAGCAGTACTTC
TRBV29-1	TRBJ2-1	NA	many	CSVVIPGATSLSNEQFF	TGCAGCGTTGTAATCCCGGGGGCGACCTCCCTCTCGAATGAGCAGTTCTTC
TRBV6-4	TRBJ1-1	NA	few	CASSPGGVNTEAFF	TGTGCCAGCAGCCCGGGGGGAGTTAACACTGAAGCTTTCTTT
TRBV20-1	TRBJ2-1	TRBD2	NA	CSAGEAGTTYNEQFF	TGCAGTGCTGGAGAAGCGGGGACGACCTACAATGAGCAGTTCTTC
TRBV11-3	TRBJ2-7	NA	many	CASSYQEGYEQYF	TGTGCCAGCAGCTATCAGGAGGGCTACGAGCAGTACTTC
TRBV11-3	TRBJ2-1	NA	many	CASRGGEAIYNEQFF	TGTGCCAGCAGAGGGGGGGAGGCCATCTACAATGAGCAGTTCTTC
TRBV7-7	TRBJ2-1	TRBD2	many	CASSPLGGTSGLTYNEQFF	TGTGCCAGCAGCCCACTAGGGGGGACTAGCGGGTTAACCTACAATGAGCAGTTCTTC
TRBV9	TRBJ2-1	TRBD2	NA	CASSVAVAGANYNEQFF	TGTGCCAGCAGCGTAGCGGTAGCGGGGGCAAATTACAATGAGCAGTTCTTC
TRBV11-3	TRBJ2-7	TRBD2	NA	CASSAGGPYEQYF	TGTGCCAGCAGCGCGGGAGGGCCCTACGAGCAGTACTTC
TRBV6-2/TRBV6-3	TRBJ2-7	TRBD2	NA	CASSYEVGGYDQYF	TGTGCCAGCAGTTACGAGGTCGGGGGGTACGATCAGTACTTC
TRBV20-1	TRBJ2-2	NA	NA	CSAPRGSNTGELFF	TGCAGTGCACCCCGTGGGTCTAACACCGGGGAGCTGTTTTTT
TRBV28	TRBJ2-2	NA	many	CASSPDPGRGAGELFF	TGTGCCAGCAGTCCCGACCCCGGGCGAGGAGCCGGGGAGCTGTTTTTT
TRBV11-2	TRBJ2-7	NA	many	CASSLLGSGPYEQYF	TGTGCCAGCAGCTTGTTAGGGTCAGGCCCCTACGAGCAGTACTTC
TRBV11-2	TRBJ2-3	TRBD2	many	CASSSSTSVTDTQYF	TGTGCCAGCAGCTCCTCGACTAGCGTGACAGATACGCAGTATTTT
TRBV6-5	TRBJ2-1	NA	many	CASSSHSGGYDNEQFF	TGTGCCAGCAGTTCACACTCAGGGGGGTATGACAATGAGCAGTTCTTC
TRBV10-3	TRBJ2-3	NA	many	CAIRTDRAEAITDTQYF	TGTGCCATCAGAACAGACCGAGCGGAGGCTATCACAGATACGCAGTATTTT
TRBV6-2/TRBV6-3	TRBJ2-4	TRBD2	many	CASREIAGPGVIQYF	TGTGCCAGCAGAGAAATAGCGGGGCCTGGGGTCATTCAGTACTTC